The next 9 T cell receptor beta chains were all read from a single sample in a study of blood T cell repertoires in COVID-19. Libraries were prepared by immunoSEQ multiplex PCR; TCRdb keeps only in-frame clonotypes and omits some of them. The sample shows 150,000 to 250,000 clones, roughly 77% of them seen only once. The sample was peripheral blood. The receptors originated from a woman aged 40 to 55 with COVID-19, enrolled during active disease.

The rearrangement joins TRBV9 to TRBJ2-7; 9 nucleotides align to TRBD1. Per the germline V gene, CDR1 is SGDLS and CDR2 is YYNGEE. The V segment lost 4 bases and the J segment 7 bases; nucleotides outside the gene matches: 12. This CDR3 has 15 residues. CDR3 DNA sequence: TGTGCCAGCAGCAAAGGAGGGACAGGGACTGGAGAGCAGTACTTC. This sequence encodes CASSKGGTGTGEQYF.

This chain uses TRBV11-2 with TRBJ1-2, with D maybe TRBD1 (5 bases). Trimming pared 0 bases from V and 6 bases from J, leaving 11 bases between. CDR1 is SGHAT and CDR2 is FQNNGV in the germline V gene. The CDR3 has 14 residues. The CDR3 loop reads CASSLERQGDGYTF. The CDR3 nucleotides read TGTGCCAGCAGCTTAGAGAGGCAGGGCGATGGCTACACCTTC.

This clone was picked up many times. The rearrangement links TRBV4-1 to TRBJ2-3, with D possibly being TRBD2 (5 bases). The CDR3 extends over 15 amino acids. Germline lookup yields CDR1 MGHRA and CDR2 YSYEKL. V was shortened by 2 bases and J by 4 bases, with 13 bases between the two germline ends. The CDR3: CASSQKGVGPDTQYF. In DNA, the CDR3 is TGCGCCAGCAGCCAAAAGGGAGTCGGGCCAGATACGCAGTATTTT.

The chain combines TRBV30 with TRBJ1-6; a possible D gene is TRBD1 (5 bases). The germline V and J ends were trimmed by 0 bases and 8 bases, with 17 bases remaining between them. The CDR3 is 16 residues long. Germline V gene data show CDR1 as GTSNPN and CDR2 as SVGIG (reference sequence). The CDR3 here is CAWSVQNPSGDSPLHF. In DNA, the CDR3 is TGTGCCTGGAGTGTACAAAACCCTTCGGGGGATTCACCCCTCCACTTT.

The chain joins TRBV5-1 to TRBJ1-2; D is unresolved. Trimming cost V 0 bases and J 8 bases, with 14 bases left between them. Per the germline V gene, CDR1 is SGHRS and CDR2 is YFSETQ. There are 14 residues in the CDR3. In DNA, the CDR3 is TGCGCCAGCAGCTTGGGACAAGCTCTGTGGGGCTACACCTTC. This translates into CASSLGQALWGYTF.

There are many counts of this clone. The chain is built from TRBV6-6 and TRBJ2-2, with 11 bases fitting TRBD2. The junction had 1 base not matched to a gene; V was cut back by 1 base and J by 6 bases. CDR1 MNHNY and CDR2 SVGAGI come from the germline V gene (reference sequence). This CDR3 spans 15 amino acids. Here the CDR3 reads CASSYLLAGAGELFF. CDR3 nucleotide sequence: TGTGCCAGCAGTTACTTACTAGCGGGAGCCGGGGAGCTGTTTTTT.

The rearrangement joins TRBV19 to TRBJ1-2; TRBD1 is a possible D gene (5 bases). V was cut by 3 bases and J by 8 bases, with 19 bases left in between. The CDR3 covers 15 residues. The V gene's germline CDR1 is LNHDA and CDR2 SQIVND (reference sequence). The CDR3: CASSISGRALQGYTF. In DNA form, the CDR3 reads TGTGCCAGTAGTATCTCCGGCAGGGCCCTCCAAGGCTACACCTTC.

This clone showed up just once. The chain employs TRBV6-5 and TRBJ1-6; 8 nucleotides agree with TRBD1. After removal of 6 bases from V and 14 bases from J, the junction contained 12 bases not matched to a gene. This CDR3 region has 14 residues. Germline V gene data show CDR1 as MNHEY and CDR2 as SVGAGI. CDR3 sequence: CASRSGTGRQSLHF. CDR3 DNA sequence: TGTGCCAGCAGATCCGGGACAGGCCGCCAATCCCTCCACTTT.

This clone is a singleton in its sample. The chain uses TRBV27 and TRBJ1-2, with a possible D match to TRBD1 (5 bases). V was cut by 5 bases and J by 2 bases, with 18 bases left in between. CDR1 and CDR2 from the germline V gene are MNHEY and SMNVEV (reference sequence). The CDR3 sequence is 16 residues long. CDR3 coding DNA: TGTGCCAGCAGTCCCTGGGGGGGAAATCTGAACTATGGCTACACCTTC. Encoded protein: CASSPWGGNLNYGYTF.